The T cell receptor (beta chain) under discussion was sequenced for a study of cytomegalovirus exposure and HLA in healthy donors (dated by TCRdb to the late 2010s). Notes on the research overall: In an earlier analysis of 587 of the donors, under 300 Gb of sequence data and 117 million unique TCR beta sequences from about 190 million T cells were reported. Roughly 310 gigabases of sequencing data and approximately 85 million unique TCR sequences were included in an early release covering roughly 700 HLA-typed donors. Among the roughly 400 genotyped donors, more than 70% belonged to the genetic ancestry cluster associated with self-reported Caucasian donors. The study aimed to test whether cataloging public T cell receptors could reveal signatures of past pathogen exposure. The study profiled the T cell repertoires of fewer than 850 subjects by immunosequencing and related them to cytomegalovirus serostatus. A separate validation cohort of approximately 130 different subjects was used in addition to the 666-subject first cohort. To predict cytomegalovirus infection status, the study brought together high-throughput TCR immunosequencing, statistical association of individual TCRs with disease status, and machine learning. To study patterns of TCR occurrence, a later analysis re-analyzed previously published TCR beta repertoires from around 670 donors and added high-resolution HLA genotyping. In the later analysis, no new phenotypic data were used to find candidate immune exposures; instead, reliance was placed on TCR beta sequences and their occurrence across donors. To decide whether each TCR beta V gene segment behaved as functional or pseudogenic, an earlier analysis of fewer than 750 of the donors relied on high-throughput TCR beta sequencing. Donor age, sex, ethnicity and CMV serostatus were compiled alongside the repertoire data. In a later genetic analysis, genome-wide SNP genotypes for about 65% of the 666 donors were used, and that subset was treated as a discovery cohort. All discovery cohort repertoires had been generated on a single sequencing platform. Class I and class II HLA loci were covered by the typing at four-digit resolution. Typing coverage varied by locus: 629-630 donors for A, B, C, DRB1 and DQB1; roughly 500 for DQA1; some 610 for DPA1; roughly 470 for DPB1. Five DR-DQ haplotypes were treated as single units for association and clustering because of strong linkage in the cohort. Across 398 genotyped donors of the cohort, an average of roughly 200,000 unique TCR beta nucleotide sequences per donor were sequenced, and roughly 17% of those sequences were non-productive.

Libraries were prepared through the immunoSEQ multiplex PCR assay. For the multiplex PCR, a mixture combining 60 forward primers for TCR Vbeta segments and 13 reverse primers for TCR Jbeta segments was used. Amplification of the CDR3 region of rearranged TCR beta genes was performed with a multiplex PCR assay on genomic DNA. The amplified TCR beta libraries were sequenced on the Illumina HiSeq System as 87-base-pair reads. The authors processed their data as follows. Across the 600 to 700 repertoires, a later analysis counted 75 million to 90 million unique TCR beta chains, some 11 million of which were shared by at least two donors. To remove PCR and sequencing errors, raw reads were error-corrected and collapsed into unique sequences using a nearest-neighbor algorithm that merged closely related sequences. Alignment of CDR3 sequences to IMGT reference sequences was used to assign V, D and J gene segments. For a sequence to be retained, at least a six-nucleotide match to both a V gene segment and a J gene segment was required. A rearrangement counted as productive if the CDR3 had no stop codons and remained in frame with V and J, and every other rearrangement counted as non-productive. Following IMGT convention, CDR3 was defined as the stretch from the second conserved V-encoded cysteine to the conserved J-encoded phenylalanine. Sequences without an unambiguous match to a single V gene segment were excluded from the earlier analysis of 450 to 750 of the donors. An earlier analysis of under 750 of the donors called V segments functional above 56.7% productive rearrangements and segregating when the between-donor standard deviation exceeded 5%. A statistical classification framework was developed to diagnose cytomegalovirus status using the catalog of TCR beta chain sequences. In a later analysis, TCR nucleotide sequences were compared against IMGT/GENE-DB human TR gene sequences so that V and J genes could be assigned. A later analysis assigned CDR3 sequences and most-parsimonious VDJ recombination scenarios with the TCRdist pipeline. In a later analysis, every TCR beta chain was defined by the combination of its CDR3 amino acid sequence and its V-gene family, and reads without a unique V-gene family were dropped. As a way to deal with suspected cross-contamination and a sequencing artifact, a later analysis dropped approximately 590 nucleotide sequences that were highly shared and had low generation probability. A later analysis calculated a clonal expansion index for each public chain from normalized within-repertoire ranks of inferred template counts. Generation probabilities in a later analysis came from a VDJ recombination model fitted to out-of-frame rearrangements, and those results were checked against IGoR. Hypergeometric tests were used in a later analysis to score TCR-TCR, TCR-HLA and TCR-CMV co-occurrence, with a repertoire-size bias correction applied to the TCR pairs. A later analysis estimated false discovery rates by permuting HLA or CMV assignments 20 times. In a later analysis, co-occurring TCRs were grouped using DBSCAN, and TCRdist sequence similarity was added for clustering within HLA-allele-positive subsets. Repertoires with fewer than 30,000 or more than 120,000 public chains were left out of co-occurrence clustering, as were about 5 repertoires with anomalous nucleotide sharing. TCRdb limited this immuneACCESS table to in-frame rearrangements with V and J called. A share of clones is missing; checked studies link under half to unresolved V genes, and the rest is unexplained. From that table come the V and J calls and clone size; the DNA was used to work out D and trimming. The table for this sample lists roughly 140,000 clones; around 84% of them were counted only once. Together, the top ten hold 2% to 3% of the sample.

Findings and caveats that apply to the study as a whole: In a later analysis, HLA-associated TCR beta chains showed more clonal expansion and lower generation probabilities than non-associated chains that were equally common. A later analysis found that most CMV-associated TCR beta chains appeared HLA-restricted, with HLA associations seemingly driven largely by CMV exposure. HLA typing was unavailable for some donors at each locus, so association tests used only the typed subset. Compared with the 666-donor mean, donors in an Asian-associated ancestry cluster had fewer N-insertions in productive TCRs, according to a later genetic analysis. While some public TCRs were present in many individuals, most TCR sequences turned up only very rarely across donors. According to a later analysis, parvovirus B19, influenza, CMV and Epstein-Barr virus appeared linked to several top co-occurrence clusters. According to the authors, the approach could potentially be generalized to other disease states and immunological phenotypes. Only TCR beta chains were sequenced in this cohort, and the absence of alpha or paired-chain data limited detectable features. Because counts were too low, 15 to 20 rarely observed V segments, including chromosome 9 orphons, were excluded from the earlier analysis of 587 of the donors. In a later analysis, the rate of TCR association differed among HLA loci, with DRB1 alleles having the most associated TCRs and HLA-C alleles having the fewest. Some IMGT-functional V segments, including TRBV6-2 and TRBV6-3, could not be distinguished by the 87-base-pair reads and were therefore excluded. CMV serostatus was the only immune exposure information available for the cohort. In vitro tests confirmed that a few of the cytomegalovirus-associated TCR beta chains recognize cytomegalovirus antigens. The study gave a list of more than 150 TCR beta chains associated with cytomegalovirus. Specific HLA alleles were associated with 15,000 to 20,000 TCR beta sequences at a false discovery rate of 0.05 in a later analysis. The classifier was reported to diagnose cytomegalovirus status with high specificity and sensitivity in both the original and validation cohorts. A group of highly shared sequence variants was considered likely to be a technical artifact of the sequencing pipeline. Correlated functional status among segregating V segments might be attributable to linkage disequilibrium, but an unknown experimental factor could not be ruled out. Roughly uniform sequencing depth across donors was assumed in presence/absence analyses, although this assumption may not hold. When HLA alleles, especially DR and DQ, strongly co-occurred, TCR associations were difficult to assign to individual alleles. An earlier analysis of roughly 570 of the donors showed that most TCR beta V segments appeared in productive rearrangements either about 90% or about 30% of the time, which broadly matched IMGT annotations. V-gene and J-gene trimming of TCR beta chains was associated with a missense DCLRE1C variant in a later genetic analysis, and the association was replicated in an independent cohort. A further reported finding was that TCR beta sequences accurately predicted the HLA-A and HLA-B alleles for most subjects in the first cohort.

This clone was seen a single time. No antigen is known for it. Within one base of it there is no much larger clone, and no base qualities were kept. In the same sample, other DNA sequences code for this CDR3. In total, roughly 670 healthy bone marrow donors made up the cohort. All cohort members were sampled while nominally healthy, although unrecorded immune exposures were likely present. The donor tested CMV seronegative, placing the donor among the 350 or so seronegative members of the cohort. A peripheral blood sample was provided by each donor, and peripheral blood mononuclear cells were used for TCR beta sequencing. Genomic DNA was extracted from the blood cell samples with the Qiagen DNeasy Blood Extraction Kit. Its CDR3 holds 15 amino acids, cysteine through phenylalanine. Only the CDR3 region is kept as DNA, spanning 45 bases read in frame from base 1. Reading the germline V gene gives CDR1 SGHRS and CDR2 YFSETQ. Relative to germline, V is 5 bases shorter and J is 6 bases shorter, with 20 bases between their ends.

In this chain, TRBV5-1 is recombined with TRBJ1-2, with an unclear D gene assignment. This receptor was taken from a boy aged 2 to 9 in good health and CMV-seronegative. Sequencing input: PBMCs. The base sequence is TGCGCCAGCAGTTCGGAATCAACTATCCTGGATGGCTACACCTTC. This encodes CASSSESTILDGYTF.